This entry describes one T cell receptor (beta chain). The antigen it binds to is not known. No quality values exist for individual bases; no much larger clone is one base distant. The germline V gene specifies SGHTA as CDR1 and FQGTGA as CDR2. V loses 3 bases of germline sequence and J loses 5 bases, and the interval between the two ends is 11 bases. The CDR3 starts with the cysteine, ends with the phenylalanine, and has 13 residues. The only DNA kept is the CDR3, 39 bases in frame from the first base. The entry originates in a study of T cells in Graves' hyperthyroidism and ophthalmopathy (dated by TCRdb to the late 2010s). Background on the whole study: TCR V-J signatures able to tell the groups apart were searched for in a discovery cohort of approximately 95 patients, of whom under 45 had Graves' ophthalmopathy and under 65 had stable Graves' hyperthyroidism. The 75 to 100 discovery patients were divided at random into training and test sets in a 7:3 ratio. After blood sampling, hyperthyroidism patients were treated with methimazole at a starting dose of 30 mg daily, and ophthalmopathy patients were treated with high-dose intravenous methylprednisolone. In addition, the study compared T-cell repertoires in thyroid tissue and in blood from a handful of Graves' hyperthyroidism patients. TCR Vbeta CDR3 sequencing of 135 peripheral blood samples (roughly 41 ophthalmopathy, around 80 hyperthyroidism and around 17 progressor patients) is reported in the paper. Prospective prediction of ophthalmopathy was tested in an independent validation cohort of fewer than 20 hyperthyroidism patients and 15 to 17 patients who later progressed to ophthalmopathy.

The study excluded patients with uncontrolled infections, other autoimmune diseases, pregnancy or lactation. Diagnoses were established on the basis of clinical symptoms, serum thyroxine and TRAb, thyroid ultrasound, and orbital computed tomography. Trizol reagent was used to extract total RNA, and RNA quality was then checked on an Agilent 2100 Bioanalyzer. Overall study outcomes, separate from this receptor: Sample size was not statistically predetermined, and blinding of investigators to group allocation was not performed. A 13 V-J signature model separated ophthalmopathy from stable hyperthyroidism, with approximately 87% sensitivity and 81% to 82% specificity in cross-validation and 80%/75% in testing. Most expanded thyroid clonotypes (frequency above 0.001) were also found in blood, which suggests that blood repertoires may mirror thyroid immune responses. In validation, the model predicted progression to ophthalmopathy a median of around six months before onset, with approximately 70% sensitivity and 72.22% specificity.

Amplification of TCR beta CDR3 regions was carried out from RNA transcripts. For the first round of RT-PCR on the TCR CDR3, the HTBI primer set was used together with the Qiagen OneStep RT-PCR kit. Libraries were constructed in a second round of multiplex PCR, after which size selection and purification were carried out. Libraries were sequenced paired-end with 100 bp reads on an Illumina HiSeq2000. In the original analysis: SOAPnuke was used to process the raw data, removing reads that contained adapters or uncalled bases, had a mean Phred below 15, or lacked an exact match to the constant primer or identifier. COPE v1.2.5 was used to merge high-quality paired reads, and clonotypes were defined as unique nucleotide sequences. MiTCR v1.1 was used to align the clonotypes against IMGT TRBV, TRBD and TRBJ reference segments. The analysis was restricted to V-J combinations with a frequency above 0.0001, which together covered about 99% of the repertoires. The TCS score was defined as the ratio of F50 (clonal expansion) to E x V (chaos), calculated using BLOSUM62-based TCRdist between CDR3 peptides within each V-J. Welch's t-statistics and random forest reduced 450 to 600 V-J features to about 12, which were used in a naive Bayes classifier (R e1071). Thyroid-blood repertoire similarity was quantified with the Morisita-Horn index. TCRdb reworked the public reads: Q25 trimming with fastp, MiXCR clone assembly, productive beta chains retained. Each CDR3 protein appears once, grouped with its most common genes and DNA. Clone size and V and J calls follow TCRdb, not the original study. Here the sample has 540,000 or so distinct CDR3 sequences; just over 45% occur a single time. 15% to 20% of the sample lies in the top ten.

The chain is assembled from TRBV7-3 and TRBJ2-7, and TRBD2 may be the D gene, going by 6 matching bases. The material sequenced was peripheral blood or thyroid tissue (not recorded which). The origin of this receptor is an adult woman with Graves' disease, either hyperthyroidism or ophthalmopathy (not recorded which). The encoded CDR3 is CASSFPGEDEQYF. The sequenced DNA: TGTGCCAGCAGCTTTCCGGGAGAGGACGAGCAGTACTTC.